This TCR beta chain appears in the sequencing data of a study of PD-1 blockade in classical Hodgkin lymphoma. The sample's time point: cycle 4 day 1 (C4D1), after 6 weeks of nivolumab. Each patient experienced a relapse that followed autologous stem cell transplantation, and brentuximab vedotin exposure varied. V was clipped by 2 bases and J by 8 bases; unmatched bases: 8. The CDR3 length is 16 residues. Sequencing was performed with immunoSEQ multiplex PCR; in TCRdb, only in-frame clones are kept and a portion is missing. Of tens of thousands of clones listed, just over 75% are singletons. The material was peripheral blood mononuclear cells (PBMCs), obtained before the fourth cycle of nivolumab. The sequence derives from a human donor with classical Hodgkin lymphoma. The chain joins TRBV23-1 to TRBJ2-2; 10 bases match TRBD1. TRBV23-1 is sorted into the ORF group, with uncertain function. CDR3 loop: CASSQGQGGTAGELFF. The CDR3 nucleotides are TGCGCCAGCAGTCAAGGACAGGGGGGGACAGCGGGGGAGCTGTTTTTT.